This T cell receptor (beta chain) was captured by sequencing in a study of PD-1 blockade in classical Hodgkin lymphoma. The wider study: Patients were dosed intravenously with nivolumab at 3 mg/kg every 2 weeks. Study-level results: CD4+ but not CD8+ TCR diversity rose significantly by C4D1. Baseline TCR diversity was reportedly lower in newly diagnosed patients than in healthy donors. It was reported as lower still in relapsed/refractory patients.

Time point noted: cycle 4 day 1 (C4D1), after 6 weeks of nivolumab. Exposure to brentuximab vedotin varied, and each patient had relapsed following autologous stem cell transplantation. The CDR3 is 14 amino acids. V was cut by 2 bases and J by 7 bases, with 12 bases left in between. Looked up from germline, CDR1 is SGDLS and CDR2 is YYNGEE. Sequencing was performed with immunoSEQ multiplex PCR; in TCRdb, only in-frame clones are kept and a portion is missing. The sample has around 19,000 clones; more than 75% are singletons. Points on this clone: Its antigen remains unknown.

This sequence joins TRBV9 and TRBJ1-4; D is perhaps TRBD1 (5 bases). This clonotype was sampled from a human donor with classical Hodgkin lymphoma. Sequencing used peripheral blood mononuclear cells (PBMCs), obtained before the fourth cycle of nivolumab. As DNA, the CDR3 is TGTGCCAGCAGCGTGACCACGGGACCTGAAAAACTGTTTTTT. Its protein product is CASSVTTGPEKLFF.